This entry lists 21 T cell receptor beta chains sequenced from one sample in a study of shared clonotypes between healthy human individuals. Only in-frame clones appear in the TCRdb table, and some are missing; sequencing was by immunoSEQ multiplex PCR. This sample has over 850,000 clones, with around three quarters found just once. Sequences were obtained from memory CD4+ T cells from PBMCs. Subset of the sample: CD45RA-negative fraction. These receptors were collected from a man between 18 and 29 years old in good health. Some clones in this sample may be carry-over from other donors' samples.

V gene TRBV9 combines with J gene TRBJ2-7, with D perhaps TRBD1 (5 bases). The CDR3 has 16 residues. V lost 4 bases and J 2 bases, leaving 19 bases between the germline ends. Looked up from germline, CDR1 is SGDLS and CDR2 is YYNGEE. This CDR3 reads CASSPNQGRLPYEQYF. The CDR3 bases are TGTGCCAGCAGCCCCAACCAGGGTAGACTCCCCTACGAGCAGTACTTC.

This clone was counted a single time. The rearrangement uses TRBV6-5 and TRBJ2-2; 8 bases match TRBD2. This CDR3 spans 15 amino acids. Germline CDR1 reads MNHEY; CDR2 reads SVGAGI. Unmatched junction bases numbered 2, after V lost 5 bases and J lost 0 bases. CDR3 nucleotide sequence: TGTGCCAGCAGTAGACTAGCGCCGAACACCGGGGAGCTGTTTTTT. Amino acids: CASSRLAPNTGELFF.

Worth noting for this clone: Other DNA sequences in the sample encode the same CDR3. This rearrangement joins TRBV7-9 to TRBJ2-3; TRBD1 matches at 7 bases. Germline V gene data show CDR1 as SEHNR and CDR2 as FQNEAQ (reference sequence). The CDR3 covers 16 residues. J was trimmed by 1 base and V by 5 bases; bases with no gene match: 9. CDR3 protein: CASSPQGLFGTDTQYF. The CDR3 coding sequence is TGTGCCAGCAGCCCACAGGGGTTGTTCGGCACAGATACGCAGTATTTT.

The chain links TRBV7-2 to TRBJ2-7; 7 bases match TRBD1. The CDR3 is 15 residues long. V dropped 1 base and J dropped 1; count of bases not matched to a gene: 4. Per the germline V gene, CDR1 is SGHTA and CDR2 is FQGNSA. CDR3 sequence: CASSLVQGLSYEQYF. The DNA for the CDR3 is TGTGCCAGCAGCTTAGTACAGGGGCTGTCCTACGAGCAGTACTTC. Based on the CDR3 plus reference TRBV7-2 and TRBJ2-7, the full variable domain is GAGVSQSPSNKVTEKGKDVELRCDPISGHTALYWYRQSLGQGLEFLIYFQGNSAPDKSGLPSDRFSAERTGGSVSTLTIQRTQQEDSAVYLCASSLVQGLSYEQYFGPGTRLTVT.

This clone has a handful of counts. This chain joins TRBV29-1 and TRBJ2-5, with TRBD1 as a possible D gene (6 bases). Germline assignment: CDR1 SQVTM and CDR2 ANQGSEA. With 4 bases removed from V and 4 bases from J, the gap between germline ends came to 13 bases. This CDR3 contains 13 residues. In nucleotides, the CDR3 is TGCAGCGTTGGTTATGGCAGGGGAGAGACCCAGTACTTC. It encodes CSVGYGRGETQYF.

The chain is built from TRBV5-1 and TRBJ2-3, with 7 positions matching TRBD1. The CDR3 is 14 residues long. Germline-derived CDR1 and CDR2 are SGHRS and YFSETQ. Germline trimming cut 0 bases from V and 4 bases from J; bases unmatched to any gene: 2. The CDR3 region has the DNA TGCGCCAGCAGCTTGGTGCAGGGGGCAGATACGCAGTATTTT. Encoded protein: CASSLVQGADTQYF.

V gene TRBV28 combines with J gene TRBJ1-1; D call uncertain. CDR3 size: 12 residues. Germline V gene data show CDR1 as MDHEN and CDR2 as SYDVKM. Trimming cost V 6 bases and J 6 bases, with 11 bases left between them. CDR3 sequence: CASRLLLAEAFF. CDR3 coding DNA: TGTGCCAGCAGACTCCTTCTCGCTGAAGCTTTCTTT.

The J gene is TRBJ2-7, the V gene TRBV5-1; 15 nucleotides match TRBD2. The CDR3 runs 17 residues. Unmatched junction bases numbered 4, after V lost 3 bases and J lost 0 bases. Germline assignment: CDR1 SGHRS and CDR2 YFSETQ. CDR3 DNA: TGCGCCAGCAGCTGGACTAGCGGGAGGGCCGTCTCCTACGAGCAGTACTTC. Protein: CASSWTSGRAVSYEQYF.

The chain carries TRBV29-1 and TRBJ1-5; no definite D call. Per the germline V gene, CDR1 is SQVTM and CDR2 is ANQGSEA. Trimming removed 4 bases at V and 5 bases at J, with 12 bases between. The CDR3 totals 13 residues. The chain's CDR3 is CSVVSGFDQPQHF. CDR3 sequence (DNA): TGCAGCGTTGTGTCCGGGTTCGATCAGCCCCAGCATTTT.

The chain has TRBV4-1 and TRBJ2-7; D tentatively reads TRBD1 or TRBD2 (5 bases each). The CDR3 has 16 residues. CDR1 and CDR2 from the germline V gene are MGHRA and YSYEKL. V lost 4 bases and J lost 3, with 19 bases in between. CDR3 DNA: TGCGCCAGCAGCCCTTCATCCGGGACCGTGGACTACGAGCAGTACTTC. The encoded protein is CASSPSSGTVDYEQYF.

This chain uses TRBV28 with TRBJ2-7; no clear D. Germline CDR1 MDHEN, CDR2 SYDVKM. This CDR3 is 11 amino acids long. V was cut by 6 bases and J by 5 bases, with 8 bases left in between. The CDR3 DNA reads TGTGCCAGCAGGAGAGGCCACGAGCAGTACTTC. Its translation: CASRRGHEQYF.

Of note for this clone: Other DNA sequences of this sample code for an identical CDR3. Here the CDR3 DNA reads TGTGCCAGCAGCCTGAGCACAGATACGCAGTATTTT. It specifies CASSLSTDTQYF. J is TRBJ2-3 and V is TRBV7-9, with D hard to call. In germline, CDR1 is SEHNR, CDR2 FQNEAQ (reference sequence). This CDR3 comprises 12 residues. The germline V and J ends were trimmed by 5 bases and 0 bases, with 3 bases remaining between them. Using reference TRBV7-9 and TRBJ2-3 for the parts outside the CDR3, the full variable domain is DTGVSQNPRHKITKRGQNVTFRCDPISEHNRLYWYRQTLGQGPEFLTYFQNEAQLEKSRLLSDRFSAERPKGSFSTLEIQRTEQGDSAMYLCASSLSTDTQYFGPGTRLTVL.

DNA for the CDR3: TGTGCCAGTAGCGACCTTGTAAATGAAAAACTGTTTTTT. It codes for CASSDLVNEKLFF. The rearrangement joins TRBV19 to TRBJ1-4, with D unresolved. The length of the CDR3 is 13 residues. With 6 bases removed from V and 5 bases from J, the gap between germline ends came to 10 bases. Germline CDR1 and CDR2: LNHDA and SQIVND (reference sequence). The full variable domain, completed using reference TRBV19 and TRBJ1-4, is DGGITQSPKYLFRKEGQNVTLSCEQNLNHDAMYWYRQDPGQGLRLIYYSQIVNDFQKGDIAEGYSVSREKKESFPLTVTSAQKNPTAFYLCASSDLVNEKLFFGSGTQLSVL.

V gene TRBV11-2 combines with J gene TRBJ2-7; 9 bases are shared with TRBD1. The CDR3 contains 15 residues. V lost 0 bases to trimming and J lost 1 base; unmatched junction nucleotides: 1. The germline gives CDR1 SGHAT, CDR2 FQNNGV. The CDR3 region has the DNA TGTGCCAGCAGCTTAGAGACAGGGGGATCCTACGAGCAGTACTTC. Translation: CASSLETGGSYEQYF.

CDR3 protein: CASSRQRGNTIYF. The CDR3 coding sequence is TGTGCCAGCAGCCGCCAGAGAGGAAACACCATATATTTT. J is TRBJ1-3 and V is TRBV11-2; D unresolved. This CDR3 region has 13 residues. Germline CDR1 SGHAT, CDR2 FQNNGV. Between the trimmed V and J ends, which lost 5 bases and 4 bases, there was a span of 9 bases.

The chain recombines TRBV6-1 with TRBJ2-1; D unresolved. Germline CDR1 and CDR2: MNHNS and SASEGT. The CDR3 contains 14 residues. The V and J ends lost 6 bases and 9 bases respectively, with 18 bases between them. The CDR3, as DNA: TGTGCCAGCAGCCGAACCGTTACAGCGCCTGAGCAGTTCTTC. Its translation: CASSRTVTAPEQFF.

This chain joins TRBV28 and TRBJ2-2; 8 positions agree with TRBD2. Germline loops: CDR1 MDHEN, CDR2 SYDVKM. With V trimmed by 6 bases and J by 3 bases, 12 bases remained unmatched. CDR3 length equals 17 residues. The CDR3, as DNA: TGTGCCAGCAGGAATTCTCCTGGGACTAGTCACACCGGGGAGCTGTTTTTT. This sequence encodes CASRNSPGTSHTGELFF. The entire variable domain, with the rest obtained from reference TRBV28 and TRBJ2-2, is as follows: DVKVTQSSRYLVKRTGEKVFLECVQDMDHENMFWYRQDPGLGLRLIYFSYDVKMKEKGDIPEGYSVSREKKERFSLILESASTNQTSMYLCASRNSPGTSHTGELFFGEGSRLTVL.

The rearrangement joins TRBV2 to TRBJ1-5; TRBD1 agrees at 8 bases. The germline V gene encodes CDR1 SNHLY and CDR2 FYNNEI. The CDR3 totals 14 residues. Losses at the gene ends were 6 bases for V and 6 bases for J; bases not matched to a gene: 7. The CDR3 region is CASRWTGRTQPQHF. The CDR3 bases are TGTGCCAGCAGGTGGACAGGGAGGACTCAGCCCCAGCATTTT.

The CDR3 spells CAWSSALGGRSPLHF. Written as DNA, the CDR3 is TGTGCCTGGAGTAGCGCCCTGGGGGGAAGATCACCCCTCCACTTT. V is TRBV30 and J is TRBJ1-6; TRBD1 might be the D (5 bases). Between the trimmed V and J ends, which lost 2 bases and 10 bases, there was a span of 18 bases. The germline V gene encodes CDR1 GTSNPN and CDR2 SVGIG (reference sequence). The CDR3 contains 15 residues.

This chain connects TRBV6-5 to TRBJ2-1, with TRBD1 matching over 7 bases. Per the germline V gene, CDR1 is MNHEY and CDR2 is SVGAGI. The ends lost 5 bases at V and 1 base at J; junction bases unmatched: 5. There are 15 residues in the CDR3. DNA for the CDR3: TGTGCCAGCAGTCCCTACAGGGGTTCCTACAATGAGCAGTTCTTC. It is translated as CASSPYRGSYNEQFF.

The chain links TRBV7-8 to TRBJ2-5, with 8 bases matching TRBD1. The J segment lost 0 bases and the V segment lost 5 bases, leaving 5 bases of the junction unmatched. Germline values: CDR1 SGHVS, CDR2 FQNEAQ. The CDR3 loop spans 15 amino acids. The CDR3 loop reads CASSQDRANQETQYF. CDR3 in DNA: TGTGCCAGCAGCCAGGACAGGGCGAACCAAGAGACCCAGTACTTC.